This T cell receptor beta chain appears in the sequencing data of a study of glioma-infiltrating T cells after dendritic cell vaccination. Time point reported: after dendritic cell vaccination, including at tumor progression/relapse. The length of the CDR3 is 14 residues. Germline CDR1 is SGDLS and CDR2 is YYNGEE. V lost 2 bases, J lost 4 bases, and 1 base stayed unmatched. The primer mix had 60 V beta and 13 J beta primers. Using immunoSEQ multiplex PCR, the repertoire was profiled, and TCRdb retains in-frame clones only, with some absent. The sample carries about 91,000 clones, 81% recorded once. Source: blood, taken after dendritic cell vaccination. The gene calls are TRBV9 and TRBJ2-3; 10 bases agree with TRBD2. The clonotype comes from a human donor with glioblastoma. The CDR3 DNA is TGTGCCAGCAGCGTTAGCGGGGGGCCAGATACGCAGTATTTT. This sequence encodes CASSVSGGPDTQYF.